Presented here are 24 T cell receptor beta chains from one specimen sequenced in a study of cytomegalovirus exposure and HLA in healthy donors. The PCR ran on 60 Vbeta and 13 Jbeta primers. Assay used: immunoSEQ multiplex PCR; TCRdb lists only in-frame clones, some missing. The sample records roughly 230,000 clones, over 90% being singletons. The material sequenced was PBMCs. The source of these receptors is a girl aged 2 to 9 in good health and CMV-seronegative.

The V gene is TRBV29-1, the J gene TRBJ2-1, with 10 bases matching TRBD2. This CDR3 comprises 14 residues. Germline CDR1 reads SQVTM; CDR2 reads ANQGSEA. The V and J ends lost 6 bases and 9 bases, in that order; junction bases with no gene match: 11. The CDR3 DNA is TGCAGCGTCGCTAGCGGGAGTGGGCTGGTTGAGCAGTTCTTC. This gives the protein CSVASGSGLVEQFF.

V gene TRBV11-2 combines with J gene TRBJ1-3; D is ambiguous. The CDR3 has 15 amino acids. Germline V gene lookup returns CDR1 SGHAT and CDR2 FQNNGV. Deletions cut 1 base from V and 0 bases from J, with 7 bases between. The CDR3 reads CASSLGASSGNTIYF. For the CDR3, the DNA is TGTGCCAGCAGCTTAGGCGCGAGCTCTGGAAACACCATATATTTT. Together with reference TRBV11-2 and TRBJ1-3, the CDR3 gives the full variable domain: EAGVAQSPRYKIIEKRQSVAFWCNPISGHATLYWYQQILGQGPKLLIQFQNNGVVDDSQLPKDRFSAERLKGVDSTLKIQPAKLEDSAVYLCASSLGASSGNTIYFGEGSWLTVV.

The chain is built from TRBV9 and TRBJ2-3; 7 positions agree with TRBD2. V was pared by 3 bases and J by 4 bases, with 5 bases of the junction left unmatched. The CDR3 covers 14 residues. Germline CDR1 reads SGDLS; CDR2 reads YYNGEE. CDR3 nucleotide sequence: TGTGCCAGCAGCGCCCGACTAGCCCCAGATACGCAGTATTTT. This sequence encodes CASSARLAPDTQYF.

The chain's CDR3 is CASSGPPGTSKETQYF. The CDR3 DNA is TGCGCCAGCAGTGGACCCCCCGGGACTTCCAAAGAGACCCAGTACTTC. The V call is TRBV10-1, the J call TRBJ2-5; D possibly corresponds to TRBD2 (6 bases). The germline V and J ends were trimmed by 4 bases and 3 bases, with 18 bases remaining between them. Germline CDR1 reads WNHNN; CDR2 reads SYGVQD (reference sequence). This CDR3 spans 16 amino acids.

This clone was observed a single time. The CDR3 reads CASSTVNSPLHF. CDR3 in DNA: TGTGCCAGCAGTACTGTCAATTCACCCCTCCACTTT. This chain connects TRBV25-1 to TRBJ1-6, with unresolved D. V was pared by 5 bases and J by 7 bases, with 6 bases between. This CDR3 has 12 amino acids. Per germline, CDR1 MGHDK and CDR2 SYGVNS.

The rearrangement links TRBV7-2 to TRBJ2-2; D gene ambiguous. V lost 1 base and J lost 1, with 7 bases in between. The CDR3 sequence is 15 residues long. Germline V lookup: CDR1 SGHTA, CDR2 FQGNSA. CDR3 protein: CASSLVAENTGELFF. CDR3 nucleotide sequence: TGTGCCAGCAGCTTAGTAGCAGAGAACACCGGGGAGCTGTTTTTT.

The chain is built from TRBV7-8 and TRBJ2-1; tentative D call: TRBD2 (5 bases). The CDR3 totals 16 residues. The germline CDR1 and CDR2 sequences are SGHVS and FQNEAQ. Deletions cut 1 base from V and 6 bases from J, with 16 bases between. CDR3 sequence reads: CASSLVVASPSNEQFF. As DNA, the CDR3 is TGTGCCAGCAGCTTAGTCGTAGCGAGTCCCTCCAATGAGCAGTTCTTC.

In DNA form, the CDR3 reads TGTGCCAGCAGTGTTACCAGCCGGGAATATGGCTACACCTTC. Translation: CASSVTSREYGYTF. This chain links TRBV6-1 with TRBJ1-2; D remains unclear. The CDR3 extends over 14 amino acids. Germline V CDR1 and CDR2: MNHNS, SASEGT. Trimming cost V 4 bases and J 5 bases, with 14 bases left between them.

The chain is built from TRBV4-1 and TRBJ2-5; a possible D gene is TRBD2 (7 bases). The CDR3 contains 15 residues. V was cut by 1 base and J by 5 bases, with 14 bases left in between. Germline V CDR1 and CDR2: MGHRA, YSYEKL. The CDR3 protein is CASSQVGGGRETQYF. CDR3 sequence (DNA): TGCGCCAGCAGCCAAGTAGGGGGGGGGCGGGAGACCCAGTACTTC.

This chain connects TRBV4-1 to TRBJ1-5, with D perhaps matching TRBD1 (6 bases). V dropped 4 bases and J dropped 2 bases, with 12 bases sitting between them. This CDR3 comprises 15 residues. Germline lookup yields CDR1 MGHRA and CDR2 YSYEKL. In DNA form, the CDR3 reads TGCGCCAGCAGCCCAGGAGGGGGGGGCAATCAGCCCCAGCATTTT. Its translation is CASSPGGGGNQPQHF.

This chain joins TRBV5-1 and TRBJ2-3; D is possibly TRBD2 (5 bases). This CDR3 region has 12 residues. Trimming shortened V by 7 bases and J by 3 bases, and 9 bases separated the two germline ends. Germline V CDR1 and CDR2: SGHRS, YFSETQ. This chain's CDR3 is CASGGSTDTQYF. CDR3 DNA sequence: TGCGCCAGCGGTGGGAGTACAGATACGCAGTATTTT.

The chain links TRBV14 to TRBJ1-1; D perhaps matches TRBD1 (5 bases). CDR1 is SGHDN and CDR2 is FVKESK in the germline V gene. Trimming took 6 bases from V and 1 from J, leaving 9 bases between them. CDR3 length: 13 residues. The CDR3 bases are TGTGCCAGCAGTCGGGGGGGGAACACTGAAGCTTTCTTT. It is translated as CASSRGGNTEAFF. Combining the CDR3 with reference TRBV14 and TRBJ1-1 gives the whole variable domain EAGVTQFPSHSVIEKGQTVTLRCDPISGHDNLYWYRRVMGKEIKFLLHFVKESKQDESGMPNNRFLAERTGGTYSTLKVQPAELEDSGVYFCASSRGGNTEAFFGQGTRLTVV.

This sequence joins TRBV30 and TRBJ1-2; maybe TRBD1 (6 bases). Germline values: CDR1 GTSNPN, CDR2 SVGIG (reference sequence). V lost 1 base to trimming and J lost 7 bases, with 10 bases between them. The CDR3 runs to 12 residues. CDR3 in amino acids: CAWSDQGFGYTF. The CDR3 DNA reads TGTGCCTGGAGTGATCAGGGGTTTGGCTACACCTTC.

The chain recombines TRBV7-2 with TRBJ1-5; the D gene is possibly TRBD1 (5 bases). The V gene's germline CDR1 is SGHTA and CDR2 FQGNSA. Trimming took 4 bases from V and 4 from J, leaving 14 bases between them. The CDR3 length is 15 residues. This CDR3 reads CASSSGGLSNQPQHF. The DNA of the CDR3 is TGTGCCAGCAGCTCGGGGGGGTTATCAAATCAGCCCCAGCATTTT. Looking up the rest from reference TRBV7-2 and TRBJ1-5 gives the full variable domain: GAGVSQSPSNKVTEKGKDVELRCDPISGHTALYWYRQSLGQGLEFLIYFQGNSAPDKSGLPSDRFSAERTGGSVSTLTIQRTQQEDSAVYLCASSSGGLSNQPQHFGDGTRLSIL.

The chain joins TRBV9 to TRBJ2-2; D remains unclear. Germline V gene lookup returns CDR1 SGDLS and CDR2 YYNGEE. Trimming removed 0 bases from V and 4 bases from J, with 7 bases in between. The CDR3 extends over 14 amino acids. CDR3 sequence (DNA): TGTGCCAGCAGCGTAGACACCACCACCGGGGAGCTGTTTTTT. Protein sequence: CASSVDTTTGELFF.

The rearrangement links TRBV4-1 to TRBJ2-1; D possibly corresponds to TRBD2 (7 bases). This CDR3 contains 14 residues. V was pared by 5 bases and J by 10 bases, with 18 bases between. Germline V lookup: CDR1 MGHRA, CDR2 YSYEKL. The CDR3 DNA reads TGCGCCAGCAGCGGGGAGGGGGGGGCGAGGGAGCAGTTCTTC. The encoded protein is CASSGEGGAREQFF.

The rearrangement joins TRBV27 to TRBJ2-7, with D uncertain. The CDR3 runs to 17 residues. Germline V gene data show CDR1 as MNHEY and CDR2 as SMNVEV (reference sequence). Trimming stripped 2 bases from V and 2 bases from J, with 19 bases between. CDR3 sequence reads: CASSLARQTTSPYEQYF. Here the CDR3 DNA reads TGTGCCAGCAGTTTAGCGAGGCAGACGACCTCTCCCTACGAGCAGTACTTC.

The chain uses TRBV27 and TRBJ1-2; 8 bases fit TRBD1. The V segment lost 8 bases and the J segment 4 bases; nucleotides outside the gene matches: 12. CDR3 size: 15 residues. The germline V gene encodes CDR1 MNHEY and CDR2 SMNVEV (reference sequence). CDR3 amino acids: CASSGQGAFPYGYTF. The CDR3 coding sequence is TGTGCCAGCTCCGGACAGGGAGCATTCCCCTATGGCTACACCTTC.

The chain uses TRBV5-1 and TRBJ2-1; 13 nucleotides line up with TRBD2. The germline gives CDR1 SGHRS, CDR2 YFSETQ. The CDR3 runs 15 residues. The trim removed 4 bases at V and 8 bases at J, leaving 6 bases unmatched. The chain's CDR3 is CASSPGTSGKDEQFF. The DNA of the CDR3 is TGCGCCAGCAGCCCCGGGACTAGCGGGAAGGATGAGCAGTTCTTC. The full variable domain, in which reference TRBV5-1 and TRBJ2-1 provide the parts outside the CDR3, is KAGVTQTPRYLIKTRGQQVTLSCSPISGHRSVSWYQQTPGQGLQFLFEYFSETQRNKGNFPGRFSGRQFSNSRSEMNVSTLELGDSALYLCASSPGTSGKDEQFFGPGTRLTVL.

The V and J genes are TRBV5-4 and TRBJ1-2, with D possibly TRBD1 on 5 matching bases. Per germline, CDR1 SGHNT and CDR2 YYREEE (reference sequence). The CDR3 length is 12 residues. The V end was cut by 4 bases, the J end by 4 bases, with 8 bases between. As DNA, the CDR3 is TGTGCCAGCAGCCCGGACACCTATGGCTACACCTTC. Amino acid sequence: CASSPDTYGYTF.

In this sample, this clone turned up once. CDR3 DNA: TGTGCCAGCAGCAAGGACAGGGCCTCTGAAGCTTTCTTT. Protein product: CASSKDRASEAFF. V usage is TRBV7-3 and J usage is TRBJ1-1; 8 positions agree with TRBD1. Germline values: CDR1 SGHTA, CDR2 FQGTGA. This CDR3 has 13 amino acids. The V segment lost 5 bases and the J segment 6 bases; nucleotides outside the gene matches: 5. Variable domain in full (rest from reference TRBV7-3 and TRBJ1-1): GAGVSQTPSNKVTEKGKYVELRCDPISGHTALYWYRQSLGQGPEFLIYFQGTGAADDSGLPNDRFFAVRPEGSVSTLKIQRTERGDSAVYLCASSKDRASEAFFGQGTRLTVV.

This clone was seen once. V and J are TRBV2 and TRBJ2-3; possibly TRBD2 for D (6 bases). In germline, CDR1 is SNHLY, CDR2 FYNNEI. The CDR3 runs 15 residues. The V end lost 4 bases, the J end lost 3 bases, and 14 bases lay between the germline ends. CDR3: CASSVGGRGTDTQYF. The DNA of the CDR3 is TGTGCCAGCAGTGTTGGGGGGAGAGGGACAGATACGCAGTATTTT.

The CDR3 nucleotides read TGTGCCAGCAGCCTAGGCCAGCGGGGGGTCCCCTACAATGAGCAGTTCTTC. Its translation is CASSLGQRGVPYNEQFF. This sequence joins TRBV5-4 and TRBJ2-1, with 9 nucleotides matching TRBD2. The CDR3 loop spans 17 amino acids. J lost 2 bases, V lost 4 bases, and 10 bases had no gene match. Germline V gives CDR1 SGHNT, CDR2 YYREEE (reference sequence).

This chain links TRBV11-2 with TRBJ2-1, with 11 bases lining up with TRBD2. Germline CDR1 and CDR2: SGHAT and FQNNGV. The CDR3 totals 17 residues. Losses at the gene ends were 6 bases for V and 5 bases for J; bases not matched to a gene: 12. DNA for the CDR3: TGTGCCAGCAGTATTCCCTGGACTAGCGGGTGGCACAATGAGCAGTTCTTC. Residues: CASSIPWTSGWHNEQFF.